The source of this TCR beta chain is a study of beta chain features in type 1 diabetes. General observations from the study: VDJ junctions sequenced from type 1 diabetes patients showed fewer insertions and more deletions.

The sequenced template was cDNA made from the entire isolated RNA. Assay used: immunoSEQ multiplex PCR; TCRdb lists only in-frame clones, some missing. The sample gives some 220,000 clones, 11% of which show up once; about 1.2% is in the top ten. This clone was counted between two and nine times. Its matching antigen is unknown. What was sequenced was central memory CD4+ T cells from blood. This clonotype originated in a man aged 18 to 29 in good health.

CDR3 in DNA: TGTGCCAGCAGCCAAAGCGGTGACCCAAATGAAAAACTGTTTTTT. This codes for CASSQSGDPNEKLFF. The rearrangement links TRBV7-8 to TRBJ1-4; no reliable D call. Germline CDR1 and CDR2: SGHVS and FQNEAQ. V lost 5 bases and J 5 bases, leaving 15 bases between the germline ends. CDR3 size: 15 residues.